This entry lists 19 T cell receptor beta chains sequenced from one sample in a study of blood T cell repertoires in COVID-19. The assay was immunoSEQ multiplex PCR, and TCRdb's table has in-frame clones only and misses some. The repertoire holds approximately 150,000 clones, with more than 75% as singletons. Sequencing was done on a sample of PBMCs or T cells enriched from blood (not recorded which). Receptors originate from a human donor with acute COVID-19. The donor label of this sample is uncertain.

The chain uses TRBV19 and TRBJ1-6; maybe TRBD1 (6 bases). Germline V CDR1 and CDR2: LNHDA, SQIVND (reference sequence). The CDR3 runs 17 residues. Trimming removed 10 bases at V and 0 bases at J, with 19 bases between. CDR3 region: CATGQPDHSSYNSPLHF. CDR3 DNA sequence: TGTGCCACCGGACAGCCGGACCATAGCTCCTATAATTCACCCCTCCACTTT.

This clone was seen only once. The gene calls are TRBV4-1 and TRBJ2-3; possible D gene TRBD1, 6 bases. With 0 bases removed from V and 0 bases from J, the gap between germline ends came to 16 bases. The CDR3 length is 18 residues. The germline V gene has CDR1 MGHRA and CDR2 YSYEKL. CDR3 sequence: CASSQEEYRVGSTDTQYF. The CDR3 DNA is TGCGCCAGCAGCCAAGAAGAGTACAGGGTTGGGAGCACAGATACGCAGTATTTT.

V and J are TRBV9 and TRBJ1-6; D possibly corresponds to TRBD1 (6 bases). V lost 4 bases, J lost 6 bases, and 14 bases lay in between. The CDR3 is made up of 15 amino acids. CDR1 is SGDLS, CDR2 YYNGEE, per germline. DNA of the CDR3: TGTGCCAGCAGCTTACAGGGAGACCCTAATTCACCCCTCCACTTT. Its translation is CASSLQGDPNSPLHF.

This clone has only one observation. J is TRBJ2-5 and V is TRBV12-3 or TRBV12-4, with TRBD1 identical over 9 bases. Trimming removed 7 bases from V and 3 bases from J; junction bases left unmatched: 3. The CDR3 is 13 residues long. The CDR3 region has the DNA TGTGCCAGCACCAGGACAGGGGAAGAGACCCAGTACTTC. It translates to CASTRTGEETQYF.

The V and J genes are TRBV6-6 and TRBJ1-5, with 9 positions matching TRBD1. Germline CDR1 reads MNHNY; CDR2 reads SVGAGI (reference sequence). The trim removed 10 bases at V and 7 bases at J, leaving 17 bases unmatched. This CDR3 contains 16 residues. The CDR3: CATSNRDRVVPQPQHF. For the CDR3, the DNA is TGTGCCACTTCTAACCGGGACAGGGTCGTCCCACAGCCCCAGCATTTT.

The V call is TRBV5-1, the J call TRBJ2-5; D is perhaps TRBD2 (5 bases). The CDR3 sequence is 17 residues long. Deletions cut 5 bases from V and 0 bases from J, with 20 bases between. Germline CDR1 is SGHRS and CDR2 is YFSETQ. CDR3 DNA: TGCGCCAGCAGATTAACCTGGACTCCTCGGGACCAAGAGACCCAGTACTTC. Its translation is CASRLTWTPRDQETQYF.

V gene TRBV19 combines with J gene TRBJ2-3; 8 bases map to TRBD1. The junction had 5 bases not matched to a gene; V was cut back by 5 bases and J by 4 bases. This CDR3 is 14 amino acids long. Germline lookup yields CDR1 LNHDA and CDR2 SQIVND (reference sequence). The CDR3 DNA follows: TGTGCCAGTAGTGTCCCGGGACAGGCAGATACGCAGTATTTT. Its protein product is CASSVPGQADTQYF.

V usage is TRBV6-6 and J usage is TRBJ2-5; tentative D call: TRBD2 (6 bases). The CDR3 covers 16 residues. Looked up from germline, CDR1 is MNHNY and CDR2 is SVGAGI (reference sequence). V was pared by 7 bases and J by 2 bases, with 20 bases between. The CDR3 reads CASIDGFPRGQETQYF. The CDR3 region has the DNA TGTGCCAGCATAGACGGGTTCCCGCGGGGACAAGAGACCCAGTACTTC.

This clone was seen a single time. The V gene is TRBV5-1, the J gene TRBJ1-1; D is possibly TRBD1 (5 bases). V lost 0 bases and J lost 7, with 13 bases in between. The CDR3 is 14 amino acids. Germline CDR1 and CDR2: SGHRS and YFSETQ. CDR3 residues: CASSLVRGVGEAFF. The DNA of the CDR3 is TGCGCCAGCAGCTTGGTTCGGGGGGTCGGTGAAGCTTTCTTT.

For the CDR3, the DNA is TGTGCCAGCAGACTTCAGGCCACTGAAGCTTTCTTT. Translation: CASRLQATEAFF. The chain recombines TRBV5-8 with TRBJ1-1; D gene ambiguous. Germline CDR1 SGHTS, CDR2 YDEGEE. The V gene lost 5 bases and the J gene lost 4 bases, with 9 bases spanning the gap. This CDR3 contains 12 residues.

CDR3 sequence: CAWARGWNTEAFF. CDR3 nucleotide sequence: TGTGCCTGGGCGAGGGGGTGGAACACTGAAGCTTTCTTT. V is TRBV30 and J is TRBJ1-1; tentative D call: TRBD1 (6 bases). Trimming cost V 5 bases and J 1 base, with 11 bases left between them. The length of the CDR3 is 13 residues. Germline lookup yields CDR1 GTSNPN and CDR2 SVGIG (reference sequence).

The chain uses TRBV18 and TRBJ1-2, with D tentatively TRBD1 (5 bases). V was cut by 2 bases and J by 4 bases, with 14 bases left in between. This CDR3 spans 15 amino acids. From germline, CDR1 is KGHSH and CDR2 LQKENI. This CDR3 reads CASSPGAGFGYGYTF. The CDR3 nucleotides read TGTGCCAGCTCACCAGGGGCTGGTTTTGGCTATGGCTACACCTTC.

The CDR3 DNA is TGTGCCAGCTCACCGGGCGTTGGTGGCACTGAAGCTTTCTTT. This gives the protein CASSPGVGGTEAFF. The chain uses TRBV18 and TRBJ1-1; unclear D gene. CDR3 length: 14 residues. Germline V gives CDR1 KGHSH, CDR2 LQKENI. Between the trimmed V and J ends, which lost 3 bases and 4 bases, there was a span of 12 bases.

J is TRBJ2-3 and V is TRBV10-3; 7 bases line up with TRBD1. V shed 3 bases, J shed 1 base, and the junction held 1 base outside the gene matches. Germline CDR1 is ENHRY and CDR2 is SYGVKD. The CDR3 has 14 amino acids. Here the CDR3 reads CAISEQGRTDTQYF. The DNA of the CDR3 is TGTGCCATCAGTGAACAGGGGCGCACAGATACGCAGTATTTT.

This clone was found a few times. This chain connects TRBV21-1 to TRBJ2-1; TRBD2, the D gene given by the table, was not confirmed from the DNA. TRBV21-1 corresponds to a pseudogene. The CDR3 sequence is 19 residues long. The CDR3 region has the DNA TGTGCCAGCTCTTCAAAGCTCGGACTAGGAATAGGCACACACAATGAGCAGTTCTTC. It translates to CASSSKLGLGIGTHNEQFF.

The rearrangement links TRBV15 to TRBJ2-3, with 9 bases lining up with TRBD2. Germline CDR1 LNHNV, CDR2 YYDKDF (reference sequence). There are 15 residues in the CDR3. V was pared by 5 bases and J by 1 base, with 4 bases of the junction left unmatched. In DNA, the CDR3 is TGTGCCACCAGCGCGAAGCGGGGGGGCACAGATACGCAGTATTTT. Amino acids: CATSAKRGGTDTQYF.

V and J are TRBV12-3 or TRBV12-4 and TRBJ1-1; D is unclear. The CDR3 has 11 amino acids. V lost 3 bases and J lost 8, with 7 bases in between. The CDR3 DNA is TGTGCCAGCAGTTTGTCCAGGGAAGCTTTCTTT. It codes for CASSLSREAFF.

The J gene is TRBJ1-2, the V gene TRBV10-3; TRBD1 matches at 10 bases. The CDR3 spans 14 residues. The junction had 3 bases not matched to a gene; V was cut back by 4 bases and J by 4 bases. Per germline, CDR1 ENHRY and CDR2 SYGVKD. For the CDR3, the DNA is TGTGCCATCAGTGGGGGACAGGGGAGCTATGGCTACACCTTC. Its translation: CAISGGQGSYGYTF.

The rearrangement uses TRBV27 and TRBJ1-6; no clear D gene. Germline V gene lookup returns CDR1 MNHEY and CDR2 SMNVEV (reference sequence). The CDR3 spans 15 residues. V was clipped by 6 bases and J by 7 bases, with 16 bases between them. DNA of the CDR3: TGTGCCAGCAGAAGACCGGGTCGATACAATTCACCCCTCCACTTT. Translating gives CASRRPGRYNSPLHF.